The T cell receptor beta chain described here comes from a study of CD8 T cells in Susac syndrome. Peripheral blood CD8+ and CD4+ T cells were profiled by TCR beta sequencing. TEMRA cells were enriched by FACS, and CD4+ and CD8+ T cells were negatively isolated. Random hexamers served to reverse transcribe roughly 0.5 to 1 ug RNA. By means of immunoSEQ multiplex PCR, TCR beta CDR3 spanning 54 Vbeta and 13 Jbeta underwent amplification. One entry per CDR3 protein, called by TCRdb with MiXCR from the immunoSEQ multiplex PCR reads. Here the sample spans about 140,000 distinct CDR3 sequences, around 93% being singletons. V lost 4 bases and J 5 bases, leaving 10 bases between the germline ends. Germline V gene sequence: CDR1 SGHRS, CDR2 YFSETQ. This CDR3 has 13 amino acids.

The sample was CD4+ T cells from PBMCs. The TCR was taken from a human donor with Susac syndrome. This chain connects TRBV5-1 to TRBJ2-1; D is ambiguous. The CDR3 nucleotides read TGCGCCAGCAGCCCGGATTTAAACAATGAGCAGTTCTTC. This gives the protein CASSPDLNNEQFF. The full variable domain, its missing parts supplied by reference TRBV5-1 and TRBJ2-1, is KAGVTQTPRYLIKTRGQQVTLSCSPISGHRSVSWYQQTPGQGLQFLFEYFSETQRNKGNFPGRFSGRQFSNSRSEMNVSTLELGDSALYLCASSPDLNNEQFFGPGTRLTVL.